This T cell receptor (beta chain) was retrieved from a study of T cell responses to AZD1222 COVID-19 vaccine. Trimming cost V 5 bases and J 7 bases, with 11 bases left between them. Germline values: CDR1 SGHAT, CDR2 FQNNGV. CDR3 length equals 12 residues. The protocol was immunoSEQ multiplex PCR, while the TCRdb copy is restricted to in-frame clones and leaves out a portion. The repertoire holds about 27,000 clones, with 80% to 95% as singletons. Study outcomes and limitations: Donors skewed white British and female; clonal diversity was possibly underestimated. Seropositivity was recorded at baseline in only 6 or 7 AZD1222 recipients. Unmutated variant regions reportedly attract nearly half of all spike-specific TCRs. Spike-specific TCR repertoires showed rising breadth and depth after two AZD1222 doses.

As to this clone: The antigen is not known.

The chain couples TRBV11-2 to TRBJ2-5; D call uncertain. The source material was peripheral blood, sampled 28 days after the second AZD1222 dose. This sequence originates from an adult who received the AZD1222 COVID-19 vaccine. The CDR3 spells CASSLPSATQYF. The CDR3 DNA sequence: TGTGCCAGCAGCCTACCCTCGGCGACCCAGTACTTC. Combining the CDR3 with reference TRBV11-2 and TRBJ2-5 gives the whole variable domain EAGVAQSPRYKIIEKRQSVAFWCNPISGHATLYWYQQILGQGPKLLIQFQNNGVVDDSQLPKDRFSAERLKGVDSTLKIQPAKLEDSAVYLCASSLPSATQYFGPGTRLLVL.